This TCR beta chain was recorded in a study of blood T cells in healthy people across ages (dated by TCRdb to about 2015). Regarding the study in general: In model experiments, template switching captured about one uniquely barcoded TCR beta cDNA molecule for every two T cells. Using deep sequencing normalized with unique cDNA molecular identifiers, the study measured how TCR beta repertoire diversity changes with age. Donors were grouped into four age groups: young (average approximately 15 years), middle-aged (around 39), aged (around 56) and long-lived (just over 80). Using the same blood draw, the study looked at two additional independent replicas of 1 million unique cDNA reads for two donors, one aged 18 to 29 and the other aged 80 or older. Broad study findings and their caveats: Compared with the aged group, more naive CD4+ T cells, fewer expanded clones and increased TCR diversity were shown by the long-lived group, suggesting age selection. Bulk unsorted PBMC profiling prevented conclusive comparison of naive and antigen-experienced compartments. Because the CMV infection status of the donors was unknown, age-related changes in expanded clonotypes may potentially have been confounded. As age increased, observed TCR beta diversity per million T cells dropped in a roughly linear way, and a significant reduction was already evident by age 40. Estimates of total diversity from one million sequenced T cells were regarded as lower bounds and underestimates. There was a strong correlation between observed TCR beta diversity and the percentage of naive T cells measured by flow cytometry.

This clonotype was observed a handful of times. It has no known antigen specificity. One junction end does not reproduce the germline sequence, and a read error may be involved. The protocol used for the library was 5' RACE. Sequenced using an Illumina HiSeq 2500. The second PCR ran for about 6 to 12 cycles and used a J-beta primer mix along with a sample-barcoded 5' primer. A unique molecular identifier was introduced onto each TCR beta cDNA molecule by a template-switch 5' adaptor carrying 12 random nucleotides. Each sample yielded at least 2.5 million CDR3-containing paired-end reads. First-strand cDNA was synthesized from all RNA with the Mint cDNA synthesis kit, primed by a TRBC-specific oligonucleotide. After uracil-DNA glycosylase treatment, a first 18-cycle PCR used universal primers M1SS and BC2_uni_R on all cDNA. The original pipeline was this. For normalization, 1 million high-quality reads, each with a distinct molecular identifier, were randomly selected from each sample. Reads sharing molecular identifiers were discarded rather than binned into consensus sequences. MiTCR, set to a Q25 quality threshold and the strictest error-elimination algorithm, was used for CDR3 identification, clonotype clustering and error correction. Lower-bound total TCR beta diversity was estimated with a nonparametric unseen species model using Euler transformation. TCRdb passed the public sequencing reads through fastp at Q25 and MiXCR, retaining productive beta sequences. Each CDR3 protein appears once, grouped with its most common genes and DNA. In this record, the V and J calls reflect TCRdb's handling and not the investigators' own analysis. For this sample there are some 890,000 distinct CDR3 sequences; roughly 28% appear just once. Of the sample, about 10% is held by the ten largest clones.

Systemically healthy Caucasian individuals from Russia, some 40 in total and aged roughly 6 to 100 years, were included as donors. About 9.6 milliliters of peripheral blood were collected from each donor into EDTA-treated Vacutainer tubes. PBMCs were isolated by Ficoll-Paque density-gradient centrifugation, with at least 7 million obtained per sample. Trizol reagent was used to extract total RNA from PBMCs, with at least 5 micrograms per sample. The percentages of naive CD45RAhigh/CD27high T cells were determined by flow cytometry on a PBMC aliquot from every donor. The CDR3 measures 14 amino acids from cysteine to phenylalanine. Only CDR3 DNA remains: 42 bases, in frame from the first base. CDR1 KGHDR and CDR2 SFDVKD are derived from the germline V gene. These same records also appear under a second study, on T cells of mothers and their children. Reported in the second study: Nine systemically healthy Caucasian individuals, comprising three mothers and their six children, were included as donors. cDNA synthesis consumed the entire amount of extracted RNA, loaded at around 1.5 ug RNA in each 15 ul reaction. In the second PCR, the M1S primer introduced both the sample barcodes and 2-4 random nucleotides. Over 8.5 million TCR beta CDR3 reads came from each mother, compared with around 3 million reads from each child. In both related and unrelated pairs, thymic selection shapes the output of TCR recombination in a similar way, with inherited differences having only a minor effect. Normalized repertoire overlap in related mother-child pairs was always slightly higher than in unrelated mother-child pairs, but the difference was never significant. No persistent microchimeric T cell clones were detected, at a sensitivity of around 97 clones per million clonotypes. The study used deep NGS to compare TCR beta repertoires of mothers and children, seeking features distinguishing related mother-child pairs from unrelated individuals. On average, the children were roughly 10 +/- 4 years old, while the mothers were roughly 36 +/- 4 years old. After adapter ligation was performed with NEBNext reagents, the libraries were sequenced on an Illumina HiSeq 2000 with 100+100 nt paired-end reads. To avoid cross-contamination, the mother libraries and the child libraries were prepared a month apart and sequenced in separate runs. Each donor had between about 500,000 and 2,300,000 distinct TCR beta clonotypes identified. Naive TCR beta clonotypes were estimated from low-frequency clonotypes matched to each donor's FACS-determined naive share, without sorting.

This TCR was sampled from a woman aged 40 to 50 in good health. The sequence joins TRBV24-1 to TRBJ2-1, and 10 bases in between align with TRBD2. The sample was blood. The DNA reads TGTGCCACCCAGCGGGGGGGGTCCTACGATGAGCAGTTCTTC. Its product reads: CATQRGGSYDEQFF.